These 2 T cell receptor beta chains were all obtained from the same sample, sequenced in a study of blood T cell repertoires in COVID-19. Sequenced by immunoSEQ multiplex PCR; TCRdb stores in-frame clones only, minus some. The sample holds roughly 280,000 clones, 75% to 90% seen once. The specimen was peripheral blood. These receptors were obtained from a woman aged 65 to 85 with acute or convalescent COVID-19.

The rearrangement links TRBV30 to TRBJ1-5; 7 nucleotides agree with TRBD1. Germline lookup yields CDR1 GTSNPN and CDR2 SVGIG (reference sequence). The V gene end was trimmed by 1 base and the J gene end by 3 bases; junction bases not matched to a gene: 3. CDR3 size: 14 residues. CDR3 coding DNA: TGTGCCTGGAGTGGGGGACAGTTCAATCAGCCCCAGCATTTT. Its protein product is CAWSGGQFNQPQHF. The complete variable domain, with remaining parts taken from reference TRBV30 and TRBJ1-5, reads SQTIHQWPATLVQPVGSPLSLECTVEGTSNPNLYWYRQAAGRGLQLLFYSVGIGQISSEVPQNLSASRPQDRQFILSSKKLLLSDSGFYLCAWSGGQFNQPQHFGDGTRLSIL.

The CDR3 DNA is TGTGCCAGCAGCTTAGGGACTAGCAGCTCTTGGAACTACAATGAGCAGTTCTTC. The encoded protein is CASSLGTSSSWNYNEQFF. The chain recombines TRBV7-9 with TRBJ2-1, with 8 positions matching TRBD2. CDR1 is SEHNR, CDR2 FQNEAQ, per germline (reference sequence). J gave up 3 bases and V 1 base, and 11 bases lay outside the gene matches. The CDR3 sequence is 18 residues long.